This T cell receptor beta chain derives from a study of blood T cells in healthy people across ages. A single count supports this clonotype. Its target is not known. The junction had 6 bases not matched to a gene; V was cut back by 2 bases and J by 1 base. The CDR3 length is 16 residues. CDR1 and CDR2 (germline): LNHDA, SQIVND (reference sequence). Findings and caveats of the study: Naive T cell percentage showed a strong correlation with the diversity of TCR beta.

Sample-barcoded 5' priming and a J-beta primer mix drove a second PCR of roughly 7 to 11 cycles. TCRdb reanalysed the 5' RACE reads using MiXCR and keeps one entry per CDR3 protein. In the table there are about 1.6 million distinct CDR3 sequences, around 36% of which are singletons. This rearrangement joins TRBV19 to TRBJ2-3; 7 bases align to TRBD2. The receptor's source is a woman in her twenties or thirties in good health. Material for sequencing was blood. CDR3 loop: CASSISASGGTDTQYF. The CDR3 region has the DNA TGTGCCAGTAGTATATCGGCTAGCGGTGGCACAGATACGCAGTATTTT.